These 23 T cell receptor beta chains were sequenced from one sample in a study of blood T cell repertoires in COVID-19. Some clones are missing from TCRdb's copy, which holds only in-frame ones; the method was immunoSEQ multiplex PCR. The data contain roughly 70,000 clones, roughly three quarters of them singletons. Sequenced sample: peripheral blood. Receptors originate from an older woman with acute or convalescent COVID-19.

The CDR3 sequence is CASSQERTLNYGYTF. The CDR3 nucleotides are TGCGCCAGCAGCCAAGAGAGAACGTTGAACTATGGCTACACCTTC. The chain employs TRBV4-3 and TRBJ1-2; D remains unclear. Germline V lookup: CDR1 LGHNA, CDR2 YSLEER. This CDR3 region has 15 residues. Trimming removed 0 bases at V and 2 bases at J, with 10 bases between.

The chain has TRBV30 and TRBJ1-2; D is ambiguous. This CDR3 contains 12 residues. The germline CDR1 and CDR2 sequences are GTSNPN and SVGIG (reference sequence). Trimming pared 2 bases from V and 4 bases from J, leaving 8 bases between. DNA for the CDR3: TGTGCCTGGAGTCGCCAGATCTATGGCTACACCTTC. Translating it yields CAWSRQIYGYTF.

This CDR3 reads CSASVQGVNQPQHF. As DNA, the CDR3 is TGCAGTGCTAGTGTCCAGGGGGTGAATCAGCCCCAGCATTTT. J is TRBJ1-5 and V is TRBV20-1, with TRBD1 identical over 7 bases. This CDR3 comprises 14 residues. The junction had 6 bases not matched to a gene; V was cut back by 3 bases and J by 4 bases. The germline gives CDR1 DFQATT, CDR2 SNEGSKA (reference sequence).

The chain links TRBV7-9 to TRBJ1-6, with TRBD1 matching 8 bases. CDR3 size: 15 residues. Trimming took 4 bases from V and 8 from J; bases not matched to a gene: 7. CDR1 and CDR2 (germline): SEHNR, FQNEAQ (reference sequence). The chain's CDR3 is CASSSTGAGDSPLHF. The CDR3, as DNA: TGTGCCAGCAGCTCGACAGGGGCAGGGGATTCACCCCTCCACTTT. Combining the CDR3 with reference TRBV7-9 and TRBJ1-6 gives the whole variable domain DTGVSQNPRHKITKRGQNVTFRCDPISEHNRLYWYRQTLGQGPEFLTYFQNEAQLEKSRLLSDRFSAERPKGSFSTLEIQRTEQGDSAMYLCASSSTGAGDSPLHFGNGTRLTVT.

V and J are TRBV27 and TRBJ1-4, with a possible D match to TRBD1 (5 bases). The length of the CDR3 is 15 residues. Trimming took off 10 bases at V and 1 base at J, with 16 bases between the two ends. The germline gives CDR1 MNHEY, CDR2 SMNVEV (reference sequence). The CDR3 loop is CATKGLQRTNEKLFF. The CDR3 coding sequence is TGTGCCACTAAGGGACTTCAAAGAACTAATGAAAAACTGTTTTTT.

This chain uses TRBV7-6 with TRBJ2-6; 11 nucleotides match TRBD1. With 5 bases clipped from V and 4 bases from J, the junction kept 7 bases outside the gene matches. From germline, CDR1 is SGHVS and CDR2 FNYEAQ. The CDR3 has 17 amino acids. CDR3 nucleotides: TGTGCCAGCAGCCACGGGACAGGGGGATCCGGGGCCAACGTCCTGACTTTC. Its protein product is CASSHGTGGSGANVLTF.

The chain is built from TRBV2 and TRBJ1-4; 8 bases match TRBD1. The CDR3 runs to 14 residues. After removal of 6 bases from V and 7 bases from J, the junction contained 7 bases not matched to a gene. Germline CDR1 SNHLY, CDR2 FYNNEI. The CDR3: CASRDRAQGEKLFF. CDR3 bases: TGTGCCAGCAGGGACAGGGCCCAGGGTGAAAAACTGTTTTTT. The whole variable domain, filled in from reference TRBV2 and TRBJ1-4, reads EPEVTQTPSHQVTQMGQEVILRCVPISNHLYFYWYRQILGQKVEFLVSFYNNEISEKSEIFDDQFSVERPDGSNFTLKIRSTKLEDSAMYFCASRDRAQGEKLFFGSGTQLSVL.

This clone was seen a handful of times. This chain uses TRBV6-6 with TRBJ1-1; 10 bases agree with TRBD1. Germline loops: CDR1 MNHNY, CDR2 SVGAGI (reference sequence). V was clipped by 7 bases and J by 8 bases; unmatched bases: 10. The CDR3 loop spans 14 amino acids. The CDR3 loop is CASTRQGAVSEAFF. CDR3 bases: TGTGCCAGCACCCGACAGGGGGCGGTCAGCGAAGCTTTCTTT.

This chain's CDR3 is CASSLPGGEAFF. The CDR3 DNA sequence: TGTGCCAGCAGTTTACCCGGGGGGGAAGCTTTCTTT. The genes are TRBV27 and TRBJ1-1; TRBD1 is a possible D gene (5 bases). Germline CDR1 and CDR2: MNHEY and SMNVEV (reference sequence). V was cut by 2 bases and J by 8 bases, with 9 bases left in between. This CDR3 spans 12 amino acids.

The V and J genes are TRBV5-1 and TRBJ2-1; 8 positions match TRBD2. V shed 0 bases and J 1 base; nucleotides not matched to a gene: 6. CDR1 SGHRS and CDR2 YFSETQ come from the germline V gene. The CDR3 contains 17 residues. The chain's CDR3 is CASSLGSGGASYNEQFF. In DNA form, the CDR3 reads TGCGCCAGCAGCTTGGGATCCGGGGGGGCATCCTACAATGAGCAGTTCTTC.

V and J are TRBV18 and TRBJ2-7, with TRBD2 matching over 7 bases. J gave up 3 bases and V 3 bases, and 5 bases lay outside the gene matches. The germline CDR1 and CDR2 sequences are KGHSH and LQKENI. CDR3 length: 14 amino acids. CDR3 sequence reads: CASSPGGDYYEQYF. The CDR3 coding sequence is TGTGCCAGCTCACCGGGGGGGGACTACTACGAGCAGTACTTC.

The J gene is TRBJ1-1, the V gene TRBV5-1; D call uncertain. Trimming pared 2 bases from V and 4 bases from J, leaving 9 bases between. The CDR3 contains 13 residues. Germline CDR1 SGHRS, CDR2 YFSETQ. CDR3 coding DNA: TGCGCCAGCAGCTTCTACGAGGGCACTGAAGCTTTCTTT. It specifies CASSFYEGTEAFF.

The chain employs TRBV10-3 and TRBJ2-3; 8 bases line up with TRBD2. Trimming cost V 10 bases and J 5 bases; bases outside gene matches: 14. CDR1 is ENHRY, CDR2 SYGVKD, per germline. The CDR3 runs to 15 residues. The CDR3 bases are TGTGCCACCCTGAGTACCGGGGGGGCGGGAGATACGCAGTATTTT. It is translated as CATLSTGGAGDTQYF.

This chain links TRBV18 with TRBJ1-1, with D tentatively TRBD1 (6 bases). V dropped 6 bases and J dropped 4 bases, with 21 bases sitting between them. This CDR3 comprises 16 residues. The germline V gene has CDR1 KGHSH and CDR2 LQKENI. As DNA, the CDR3 is TGTGCCAGCTCCCCAAACCGGCTACAGGGCGCCACTGAAGCTTTCTTT. This codes for CASSPNRLQGATEAFF.

This clone was seen a single time. The CDR3 loop is CASSLGAGGPSQETQYF. The CDR3 coding sequence is TGCGCCAGCAGCTTAGGGGCAGGGGGCCCCTCCCAAGAGACCCAGTACTTC. The gene calls are TRBV5-1 and TRBJ2-5; 8 bases agree with TRBD1. The CDR3 length is 17 residues. Losses at the gene ends were 2 bases for V and 1 base for J; bases not matched to a gene: 10. Looked up from germline, CDR1 is SGHRS and CDR2 is YFSETQ.

The V gene is TRBV5-8, the J gene TRBJ1-5; unclear D gene. The CDR3 covers 15 residues. The germline CDR1 and CDR2 sequences are SGHTS and YDEGEE. V shed 2 bases and J shed 1 base, with 10 bases lying between them. CDR3 nucleotide sequence: TGTGCCAGCAGCTTAGCTGGTATAAGCAATCAGCCCCAGCATTTT. The encoded protein is CASSLAGISNQPQHF. Complete variable domain (other parts from reference TRBV5-8 and TRBJ1-5): EAGVTQSPTHLIKTRGQQATLRCSPISGHTSVYWYQQALGLGLQFLLWYDEGEERNRGNFPPRFSGRQFPNYSSELNVNALELEDSALYLCASSLAGISNQPQHFGDGTRLSIL.

The chain joins TRBV6-5 to TRBJ2-7, with 7 positions matching TRBD1. CDR3 length: 14 residues. V was pared by 2 bases and J by 3 bases, with 4 bases of the junction left unmatched. Germline V gene data show CDR1 as MNHEY and CDR2 as SVGAGI. The CDR3 DNA is TGTGCCAGCAGTTACCTTGGGACAGACTACGAGCAGTACTTC. This sequence encodes CASSYLGTDYEQYF.

The chain recombines TRBV19 with TRBJ1-1, with 10 bases fitting TRBD1. The germline V gene has CDR1 LNHDA and CDR2 SQIVND (reference sequence). Trimming cost V 8 bases and J 1 base; bases outside gene matches: 13. CDR3 size: 17 residues. DNA for the CDR3: TGTGCCAGTCGAGCTCTGACAGGGGGCAAAGGGAACACTGAAGCTTTCTTT. This encodes CASRALTGGKGNTEAFF.

The CDR3 coding sequence is TGTGCCAGCAGCTTCGGACAGGGCACAGATACGCAGTATTTT. Its protein is CASSFGQGTDTQYF. The chain has TRBV7-9 and TRBJ2-3; 7 bases agree with TRBD1. Germline CDR1 reads SEHNR; CDR2 reads FQNEAQ (reference sequence). This CDR3 contains 14 residues. V trimming: 3 bases; J trimming: 1 base; junction bases outside the gene matches: 1.

The chain has TRBV30 and TRBJ2-3; D is unresolved. This CDR3 contains 12 residues. Trimming took off 5 bases at V and 5 bases at J, with 11 bases between the two ends. CDR1 and CDR2 from the germline V gene are GTSNPN and SVGIG (reference sequence). In DNA form, the CDR3 reads TGTGCCTGGTCCGAGAGAAGAGATACGCAGTATTTT. Residues: CAWSERRDTQYF.

CDR3 sequence (DNA): TGCGCCAGCAGCGGGGACAGGGAAGAAAAACTGTTTTTT. Translation: CASSGDREEKLFF. This chain connects TRBV4-1 to TRBJ1-4; 9 nucleotides align to TRBD1. The germline V gene encodes CDR1 MGHRA and CDR2 YSYEKL. The CDR3 has 13 amino acids. Trimming took 5 bases from V and 8 from J; bases not matched to a gene: 3.

The chain uses TRBV7-2 and TRBJ2-1; TRBD1 might be the D (6 bases). Trimming took off 5 bases at V and 3 bases at J, with 11 bases between the two ends. Germline V gives CDR1 SGHTA, CDR2 FQGNSA. The CDR3 has 14 residues. For the CDR3, the DNA is TGTGCCAGCAGCCGGACAGAGAACTACAATGAGCAGTTCTTC. Its protein is CASSRTENYNEQFF. The variable domain in full, completed from reference TRBV7-2 and TRBJ2-1, reads GAGVSQSPSNKVTEKGKDVELRCDPISGHTALYWYRQSLGQGLEFLIYFQGNSAPDKSGLPSDRFSAERTGGSVSTLTIQRTQQEDSAVYLCASSRTENYNEQFFGPGTRLTVL.

The rearrangement uses TRBV6-5 and TRBJ2-7; D possibly corresponds to TRBD2 (6 bases). Trimming took 6 bases from V and 2 from J, leaving 14 bases between them. Per germline, CDR1 MNHEY and CDR2 SVGAGI. The CDR3 sequence is 14 residues long. The CDR3 is CASSPAAGPYEQYF. The CDR3 DNA sequence: TGTGCCAGCAGCCCCGCGGCGGGGCCCTACGAGCAGTACTTC.